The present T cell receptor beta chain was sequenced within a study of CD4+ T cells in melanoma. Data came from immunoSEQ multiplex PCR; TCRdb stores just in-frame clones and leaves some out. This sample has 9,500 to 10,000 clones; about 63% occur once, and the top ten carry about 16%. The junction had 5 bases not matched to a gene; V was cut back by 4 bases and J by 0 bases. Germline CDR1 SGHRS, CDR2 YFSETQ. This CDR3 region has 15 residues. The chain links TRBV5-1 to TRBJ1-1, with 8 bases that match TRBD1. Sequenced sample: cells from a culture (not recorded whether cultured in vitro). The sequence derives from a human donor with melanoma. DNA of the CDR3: TGCGCCAGCAGCCCTACAGGGGGGATGAACACTGAAGCTTTCTTT. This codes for CASSPTGGMNTEAFF.